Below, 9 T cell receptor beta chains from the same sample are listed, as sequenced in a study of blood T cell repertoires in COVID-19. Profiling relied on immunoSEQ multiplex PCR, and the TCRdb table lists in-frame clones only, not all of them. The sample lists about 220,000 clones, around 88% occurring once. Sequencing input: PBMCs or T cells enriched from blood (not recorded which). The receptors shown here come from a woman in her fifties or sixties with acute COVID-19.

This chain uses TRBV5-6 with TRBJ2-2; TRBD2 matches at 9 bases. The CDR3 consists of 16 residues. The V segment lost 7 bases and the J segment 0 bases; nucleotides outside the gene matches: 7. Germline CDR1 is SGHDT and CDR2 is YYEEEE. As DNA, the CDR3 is TGTGCCAGCGGGGGACTAGCCCAAACGAACACCGGGGAGCTGTTTTTT. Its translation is CASGGLAQTNTGELFF.

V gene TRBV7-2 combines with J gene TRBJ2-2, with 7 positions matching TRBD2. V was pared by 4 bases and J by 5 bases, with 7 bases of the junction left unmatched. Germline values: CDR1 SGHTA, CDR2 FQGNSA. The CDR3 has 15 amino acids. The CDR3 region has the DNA TGTGCCAGCAGCTGGGAGGGGACTTTGACCGGGGAGCTGTTTTTT. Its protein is CASSWEGTLTGELFF.

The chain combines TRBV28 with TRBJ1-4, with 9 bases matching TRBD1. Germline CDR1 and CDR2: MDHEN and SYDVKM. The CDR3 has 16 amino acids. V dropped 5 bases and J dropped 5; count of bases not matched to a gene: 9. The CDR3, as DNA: TGTGCCAGCAGTCCGCCGGGACAGGGCGGGAATGAAAAACTGTTTTTT. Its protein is CASSPPGQGGNEKLFF. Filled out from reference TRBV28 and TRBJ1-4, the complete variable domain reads DVKVTQSSRYLVKRTGEKVFLECVQDMDHENMFWYRQDPGLGLRLIYFSYDVKMKEKGDIPEGYSVSREKKERFSLILESASTNQTSMYLCASSPPGQGGNEKLFFGSGTQLSVL.

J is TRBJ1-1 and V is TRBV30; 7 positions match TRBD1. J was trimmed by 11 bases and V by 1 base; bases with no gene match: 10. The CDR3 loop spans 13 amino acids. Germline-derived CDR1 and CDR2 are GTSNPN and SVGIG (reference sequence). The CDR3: CAWSAGTASHAFF. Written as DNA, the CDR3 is TGTGCCTGGAGTGCCGGGACAGCCAGCCACGCTTTCTTT.

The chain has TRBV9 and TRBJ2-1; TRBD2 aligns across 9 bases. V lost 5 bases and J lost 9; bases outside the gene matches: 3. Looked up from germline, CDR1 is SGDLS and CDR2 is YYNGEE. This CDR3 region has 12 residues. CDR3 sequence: CASRVSGGEQFF. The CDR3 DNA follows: TGTGCCAGCAGGGTTAGCGGGGGTGAGCAGTTCTTC.

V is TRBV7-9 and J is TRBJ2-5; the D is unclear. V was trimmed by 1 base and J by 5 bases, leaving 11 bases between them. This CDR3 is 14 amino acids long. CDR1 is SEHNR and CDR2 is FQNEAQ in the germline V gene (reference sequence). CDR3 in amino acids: CASSLVEAMETQYF. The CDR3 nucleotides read TGTGCCAGCAGCTTAGTAGAGGCGATGGAGACCCAGTACTTC.

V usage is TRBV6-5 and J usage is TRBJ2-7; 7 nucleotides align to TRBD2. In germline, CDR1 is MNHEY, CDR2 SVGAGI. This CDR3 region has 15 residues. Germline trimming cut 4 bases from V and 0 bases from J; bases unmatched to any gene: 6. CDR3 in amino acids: CASSLYGLGSYEQYF. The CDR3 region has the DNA TGTGCCAGCAGTTTGTACGGACTAGGCTCCTACGAGCAGTACTTC.

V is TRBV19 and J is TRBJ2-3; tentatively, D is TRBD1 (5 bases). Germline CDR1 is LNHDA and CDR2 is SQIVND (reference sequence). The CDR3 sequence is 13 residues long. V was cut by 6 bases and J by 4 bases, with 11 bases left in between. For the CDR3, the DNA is TGTGCCAGTAGAGACAGTCGCGCAGATACGCAGTATTTT. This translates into CASRDSRADTQYF.

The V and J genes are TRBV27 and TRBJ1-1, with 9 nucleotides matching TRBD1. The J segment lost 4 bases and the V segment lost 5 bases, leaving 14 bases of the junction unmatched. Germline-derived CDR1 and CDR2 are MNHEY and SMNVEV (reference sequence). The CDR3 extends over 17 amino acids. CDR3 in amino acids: CASSLYSQGAGGTEAFF. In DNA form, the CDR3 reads TGTGCCAGCAGTCTCTACTCACAGGGGGCAGGGGGCACTGAAGCTTTCTTT.